Presented here are 4 T cell receptor beta chains from one specimen sequenced in a study of glioma-infiltrating T cells after dendritic cell vaccination. Time point defined: after dendritic cell vaccination, including at tumor progression/relapse. Generated by immunoSEQ multiplex PCR, the TCRdb table keeps only in-frame clones and is missing some. The table includes 110,000 or so clones, 90% detected once. The specimen was blood, collected after dendritic cell vaccination. The receptors derive from a human donor with glioblastoma.

The J gene is TRBJ2-3, the V gene TRBV5-4; 9 bases fit TRBD2. The CDR3 length is 18 residues. Germline loops: CDR1 SGHNT, CDR2 YYREEE (reference sequence). V trimming: 3 bases; J trimming: 4 bases; junction bases outside the gene matches: 15. CDR3 region: CASSYPQGLALLPDTQYF. Written as DNA, the CDR3 is TGTGCCAGCAGCTACCCCCAGGGACTAGCCCTTTTACCAGATACGCAGTATTTT.

Written as DNA, the CDR3 is TGTGCCAGTAGTACGGGACAGTTTGTCTATGGCTACACCTTC. Protein: CASSTGQFVYGYTF. The chain is built from TRBV19 and TRBJ1-2; 7 bases are a match to TRBD1. Germline V CDR1 and CDR2: LNHDA, SQIVND (reference sequence). J lost 4 bases, V lost 4 bases, and 6 bases had no gene match. This CDR3 has 14 residues.

The V call is TRBV19, the J call TRBJ1-2, with a possible D match to TRBD1 (5 bases). This CDR3 spans 13 amino acids. V was clipped by 8 bases and J by 5 bases, with 15 bases between them. The germline V gene encodes CDR1 LNHDA and CDR2 SQIVND (reference sequence). The CDR3 here is CASSKRGNYGYTF. In DNA form, the CDR3 reads TGTGCCAGTTCAAAACGGGGGAATTATGGCTACACCTTC.

The chain carries TRBV19 and TRBJ2-5; 8 bases align to TRBD2. The germline gives CDR1 LNHDA, CDR2 SQIVND (reference sequence). The V gene end was trimmed by 9 bases and the J gene end by 5 bases; junction bases not matched to a gene: 8. The CDR3 loop spans 13 amino acids. Here the CDR3 reads CASGSGGAETQYF. The CDR3 DNA reads as TGTGCCAGCGGGAGCGGGGGAGCGGAGACCCAGTACTTC.